This TCR beta chain was recovered during a study of blood T cell repertoires in COVID-19. Study details: Italy, Spain and the United States were the sources of the convalescent and acute COVID-19 samples. T cells, B-cell-depleted T cells, or PBMCs provided the cDNA or gDNA that served as material.

Germline lookup yields CDR1 LGHNT and CDR2 FRNRAP. This CDR3 has 13 residues. Deletions cut 0 bases from V and 1 base from J, with 4 bases between. As processed by the authors: Cell counts per sample came from amplifying reference gene primers. Method: immunoSEQ multiplex PCR; TCRdb's copy keeps in-frame clones and lacks some. V, J and clone size were drawn from that table, and D and trimming were deduced from the DNA. This sample has approximately 150,000 clones, with about 85% found just once. The Seattle patients, enrolled during active infection, were followed longitudinally. The V call is TRBV12-5, the J call TRBJ2-7; no firm D call. The source material was peripheral blood. The sequence was obtained from a human donor with COVID-19, enrolled during active disease. The donor label of this sample is uncertain. CDR3 in amino acids: CASGLVQSYEQYF. The DNA for the CDR3 is TGTGCTAGTGGTTTGGTACAGTCCTACGAGCAGTACTTC. The full variable domain, rest sourced from reference TRBV12-5 and TRBJ2-7, is DARVTQTPRHKVTEMGQEVTMRCQPILGHNTVFWYRQTMMQGLELLAYFRNRAPLDDSGMPKDRFSAEMPDATLATLKIQPSEPRDSAVYFCASGLVQSYEQYFGPGTRLTVT.